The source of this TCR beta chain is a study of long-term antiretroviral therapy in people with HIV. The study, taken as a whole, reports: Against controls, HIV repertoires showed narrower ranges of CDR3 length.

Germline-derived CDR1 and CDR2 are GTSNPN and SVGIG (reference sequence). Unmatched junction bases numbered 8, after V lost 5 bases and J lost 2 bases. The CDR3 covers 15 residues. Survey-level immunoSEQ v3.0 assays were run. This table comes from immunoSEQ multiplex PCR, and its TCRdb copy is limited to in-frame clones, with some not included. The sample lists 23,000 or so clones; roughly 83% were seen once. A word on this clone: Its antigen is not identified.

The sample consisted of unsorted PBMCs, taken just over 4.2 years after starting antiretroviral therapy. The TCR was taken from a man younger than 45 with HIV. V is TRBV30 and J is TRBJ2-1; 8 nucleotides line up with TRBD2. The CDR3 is CAWSGSGNPYNEQFF. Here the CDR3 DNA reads TGTGCCTGGTCCGGTAGCGGGAATCCCTACAATGAGCAGTTCTTC.